Listed below are T cell receptor beta chains from one sample, sequenced in a study of shared clonotypes between healthy human individuals. TCRdb's copy holds only in-frame clones and misses some; the assay was immunoSEQ multiplex PCR. In the table there are 850,000 to 1,100,000 clones, 60% to 80% of which are singletons. Sequencing used memory CD4+ T cells from PBMCs. The receptors shown here come from a man aged 18 to 29 in good health. Some clones in this sample may be carry-over from other donors' samples. The CDR3 runs from the conserved cysteine through the conserved F or W. A D gene is named only where the DNA matches it firmly. Clone size, where shown, is once, few, many, or a class for clones that have expanded.

>TRBJ1-2|TRBV28|NA|TRBD1
TGTGCCAGCAGTTACGGGACAGCTAACTATGGCTACACCTTC
CASSYGTANYGYTF
>TRBJ1-1|TRBV28|NA|NA
TGTGCCAGCAGACTCCCAGGGTGGGACACTGAAGCTTTCTTT
CASRLPGWDTEAFF
>TRBJ2-6|TRBV19|NA|TRBD2
TGTGCCAGTAGTAAGGGGGTATGGCGGGAGGGTGTAACTGGGGCCAACGTCCTGACTTTC
CASSKGVWREGVTGANVLTF
>TRBJ2-1|TRBV28|NA|NA
TGTGCCAGCAGTCGGAACCCACCCGAGCAGTTCTTC
CASSRNPPEQFF
>TRBJ1-2|TRBV5-1|once|NA
TGCGCCAGCAGACTCGGCCCCGAGGGGAATGGTGGCTACACCTTC
CASRLGPEGNGGYTF
>TRBJ2-1|TRBV5-1|few|NA
TGCGCCAGCAGCTTTGGCTTCGCCTACAATGAGCAGTTCTTC
CASSFGFAYNEQFF
>TRBJ2-5|TRBV7-9|NA|NA
TGTGCCAGCAGCACTAGACAGGCGGGGGAGACCCAGTACTTC
CASSTRQAGETQYF
>TRBJ2-3|TRBV7-9|NA|NA
TGTGCCAGCAGCGGCCTACAGCAAAGAGATACGCAGTATTTT
CASSGLQQRDTQYF
>TRBJ1-5|TRBV28|NA|NA
TGTGCCAGCAGTCCCCCCGGGAGGGGCACGGGTCAGCCCCAGCATTTT
CASSPPGRGTGQPQHF
>TRBJ1-5|TRBV7-2|NA|TRBD1
TGTGCCAGCAGCGCCCGGGACAGGGGCCCTCAGCCCCAGCATTTT
CASSARDRGPQPQHF
>TRBJ2-3|TRBV28|NA|NA
TGTGCCACCAAAAGCCCCCAGGCTACGCAGTATTTT
CATKSPQATQYF
>TRBJ2-7|TRBV19|once|NA
TGTGCCAGTAGTATAGAGGGGGCCTACGAGCAGTACTTC
CASSIEGAYEQYF
>TRBJ2-5|TRBV4-1|NA|NA
TGCGCCAGCAGCCAATCCCGAGGGGACTCCCAAGAGACCCAGTACTTC
CASSQSRGDSQETQYF
>TRBJ1-2|TRBV29-1|NA|TRBD1
TGCAGCGTCTCCCCTGGGACAGGCGGATATGGCTACACCTTC
CSVSPGTGGYGYTF
>TRBJ1-2|TRBV5-6|NA|TRBD1
TGTGCCAGCAGCTGGACAGGGTCGGGCGGCTACACCTTC
CASSWTGSGGYTF
>TRBJ1-1|TRBV5-1|NA|NA
TGCGCCAGCAGCTTGGTCGGCGGGAACACTGAAGCTTTCTTT
CASSLVGGNTEAFF
>TRBJ2-5|TRBV11-2|once|NA
TGTGCCAGCAGCCTGCAGTACCAAGAGACCCAGTACTTC
CASSLQYQETQYF
>TRBJ2-1|TRBV7-2|few|TRBD2
TGTGCCAGCAGCCCCCTAGCGGTTAACTCCTACAATGAGCAGTTCTTC
CASSPLAVNSYNEQFF
>TRBJ2-1|TRBV9|NA|TRBD2
TGTGCCAGCAGCGTCTCGGGGAGCGGGGGTGAGCAGTTCTTC
CASSVSGSGGEQFF
>TRBJ2-1|TRBV7-3|NA|NA
TGTGCCAGCAGCTTAACGGGGGGATCCTACAATGAGCAGTTCTTC
CASSLTGGSYNEQFF
>TRBJ2-2|TRBV28|NA|NA
TGTGCCAGCAGTTTCCGGGGGTGGACCGGGGAGCTGTTTTTT
CASSFRGWTGELFF
>TRBJ2-2|TRBV7-2|NA|NA
TGTGCCAGCAGCTTTAGGAGGGCGGATACCGGGGAGCTGTTTTTT
CASSFRRADTGELFF
>TRBJ2-7|TRBV7-6|NA|TRBD2
TGTGCCAGCACCCCTCTGGCTAGCGGAAACTACGAGCAGTACTTC
CASTPLASGNYEQYF
>TRBJ2-1|TRBV10-2|NA|TRBD2
TGCGCCAGCAGTGAAGGAGCGGGAGGGTACGTTTTCGAGCAGTTCTTC
CASSEGAGGYVFEQFF
>TRBJ2-1|TRBV7-9|NA|NA
TGTGCCCCCTCCAGCGGCGACTCCTACAATGAGCAGTTCTTC
CAPSSGDSYNEQFF
>TRBJ2-1|TRBV25-1|NA|TRBD2
TGTGCCAGCAGTGGTCTGTCGGGACTAGGGACCAATGAGCAGTTCTTC
CASSGLSGLGTNEQFF
>TRBJ2-7|TRBV11-2|NA|TRBD2
TGTGCCAGCAGCTTACGCCCAGGACTAGCCATCGGCCACGAGCAGTACTTC
CASSLRPGLAIGHEQYF
>TRBJ2-7|TRBV6-5|NA|NA
TGTGCCAGCAGTTACTCCACGGGACCCGCCTACGAGCAGTACTTC
CASSYSTGPAYEQYF
>TRBJ2-1|TRBV7-3|NA|TRBD2
TGTGCCAGCAGCTTAAGAGGGGCTAGCGGGATATACAATGAGCAGTTCTTC
CASSLRGASGIYNEQFF
>TRBJ2-1|TRBV2|NA|NA
TGTGCCAGCAGTGAAGATCTAGCTTTGAGGAAAAATGAGCAGTTCTTC
CASSEDLALRKNEQFF
>TRBJ2-7|TRBV7-9|NA|NA
TGTGCCAGCAGCCCCTTCCAGACGGAACAGTACTTC
CASSPFQTEQYF
>TRBJ2-7|TRBV10-3|NA|TRBD2
TGTGCCATCAGTGAAAGGACTAGCGGGGCCTACGAGCAGTACTTC
CAISERTSGAYEQYF
>TRBJ2-5|TRBV9|NA|NA
TGTGCCAGCAGCGTAGCACCTGGCTTTCAAGTGCCCCAGTACTTC
CASSVAPGFQVPQYF
>TRBJ1-1|TRBV5-1|NA|NA
TGCGCCAGCAGCTGGTCGGGACGGATGAACACTGAAGCTTTCTTT
CASSWSGRMNTEAFF
>TRBJ2-2|TRBV7-2|NA|NA
TGTGCCAGCAGCTTAGGCGGGACCGGGGAGCTGTTTTTT
CASSLGGTGELFF
>TRBJ2-7|TRBV2|once|TRBD1
TGTGCCAGTACGACAGGGGGAGAAAGCGAGCAGTACTTC
CASTTGGESEQYF
>TRBJ2-3|TRBV6-1|NA|NA
TGTGCCAGCAGTACCCCCGCCTACATAGGGGATACGCAGTATTTT
CASSTPAYIGDTQYF
>TRBJ2-5|TRBV21-1|NA|NA
TGTGCCAGCAGCAAAGTATGCAGGGGTCCACTCAGTATAAAGACCCAGTACTTC
CASSKVCRGPLSIKTQYF
>TRBJ2-2|TRBV28|NA|NA
TGTGCCAGCAGGATCGCTTCCGGGGAGCTGTTTTTT
CASRIASGELFF
>TRBJ1-3|TRBV5-5|NA|NA
TGTGCCAGCAGCTTGGCCGACAGCTCCTCTGGAAACACCATATATTTT
CASSLADSSSGNTIYF
>TRBJ2-5|TRBV11-3|NA|NA
TGTGCCAGCAGCTTAGGGGTAAAGCGGGACCAAGAGACCCAGTACTTC
CASSLGVKRDQETQYF
>TRBJ2-2|TRBV5-8|NA|TRBD1
TGTGCCAGCAGCTCGGACAGGATAAGAGGGACCGGGGAGCTGTTTTTT
CASSSDRIRGTGELFF
>TRBJ1-5|TRBV28|few|NA
TGTGCCAGTCAACAGGGAAGGGAGCCCCAGCATTTT
CASQQGREPQHF
>TRBJ1-4|TRBV28|NA|NA
TGTGCCAGCAGTCGACCGGCCGTCTGGTCGTTGGGTGAAAAACTGTTTTTT
CASSRPAVWSLGEKLFF
>TRBJ2-3|TRBV23-1|NA|NA
TGCGCCAGCGGGGGCGGTAGCACAGATACGCAGTATTTT
CASGGGSTDTQYF